Detailed here is one T cell receptor (beta chain). What it binds is unknown. The data were taken from a study of T-cell memory formation after mild COVID-19. Study-level points and caveats: A balance of CD4 and CD8 characterized clones contracting day 15 to 85, whereas later expanders leaned CD4+.

TCRdb reanalysed the 5' RACE reads using MiXCR and keeps one entry per CDR3 protein. The data contain roughly 500,000 distinct CDR3 sequences, just over 20% of them singletons. The V segment lost 6 bases and the J segment 10 bases; nucleotides outside the gene matches: 10. This CDR3 region has 14 residues. Germline CDR1 SEHNR, CDR2 FQNEAQ (reference sequence). The rearrangement links TRBV7-9 to TRBJ2-1, with 9 bases identical to TRBD2. Sequencing used PBMCs or a T cell subset sorted from them (not recorded which). This clonotype was obtained from an adult woman who had mild COVID-19 (a few samples of this study predate the infection). Cell type and time point are not known. CDR3 sequence reads: CASSLLAGGGEQFF. The CDR3, as DNA: TGTGCCAGCAGTTTACTAGCGGGCGGGGGAGAGCAGTTCTTC. The entire variable domain, with the rest obtained from reference TRBV7-9 and TRBJ2-1, is as follows: DTGVSQNPRHKITKRGQNVTFRCDPISEHNRLYWYRQTLGQGPEFLTYFQNEAQLEKSRLLSDRFSAERPKGSFSTLEIQRTEQGDSAMYLCASSLLAGGGEQFFGPGTRLTVL.